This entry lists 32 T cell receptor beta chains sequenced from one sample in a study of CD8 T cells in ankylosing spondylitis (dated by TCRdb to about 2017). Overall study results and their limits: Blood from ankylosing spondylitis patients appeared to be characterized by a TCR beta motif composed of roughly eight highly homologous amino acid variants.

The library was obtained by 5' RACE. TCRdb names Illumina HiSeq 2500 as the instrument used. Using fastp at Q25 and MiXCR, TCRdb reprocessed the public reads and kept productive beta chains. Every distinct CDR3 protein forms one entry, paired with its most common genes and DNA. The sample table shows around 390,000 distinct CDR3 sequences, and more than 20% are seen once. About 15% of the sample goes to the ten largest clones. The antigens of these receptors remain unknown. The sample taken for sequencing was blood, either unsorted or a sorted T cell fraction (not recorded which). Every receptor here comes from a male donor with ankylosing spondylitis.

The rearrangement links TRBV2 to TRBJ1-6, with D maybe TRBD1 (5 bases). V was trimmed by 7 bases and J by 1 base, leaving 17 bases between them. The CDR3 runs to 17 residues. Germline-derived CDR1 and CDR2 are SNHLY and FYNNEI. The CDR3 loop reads CASKGTRIRSYNSPLHF. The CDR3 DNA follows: TGTGCCAGCAAGGGGACCCGCATCAGGTCCTATAATTCACCCCTCCACTTT. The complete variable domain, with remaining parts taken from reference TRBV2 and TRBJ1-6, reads EPEVTQTPSHQVTQMGQEVILRCVPISNHLYFYWYRQILGQKVEFLVSFYNNEISEKSEIFDDQFSVERPDGSNFTLKIRSTKLEDSAMYFCASKGTRIRSYNSPLHFGNGTRLTVT.

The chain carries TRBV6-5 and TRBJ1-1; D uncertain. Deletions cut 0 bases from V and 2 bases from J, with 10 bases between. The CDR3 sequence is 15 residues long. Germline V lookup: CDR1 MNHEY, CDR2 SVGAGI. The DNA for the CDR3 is TGTGCCAGCAGTTACTCGAAAAGGCTTAACACTGAAGCTTTCTTT. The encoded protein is CASSYSKRLNTEAFF.

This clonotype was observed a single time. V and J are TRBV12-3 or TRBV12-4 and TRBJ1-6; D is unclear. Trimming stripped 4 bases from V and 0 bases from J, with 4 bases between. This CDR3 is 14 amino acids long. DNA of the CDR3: TGTGCCAGCAGTTCCCTCTCCTATAATTCACCCCTCCACTTT. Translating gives CASSSLSYNSPLHF.

CDR3 amino acids: CSVIGRTQNTGELFF. CDR3 DNA: TGCAGTGTAATCGGGCGGACCCAGAACACCGGGGAGCTGTTTTTT. This chain uses TRBV20-1 with TRBJ2-2; D gene unclear. Germline V lookup: CDR1 DFQATT, CDR2 SNEGSKA (reference sequence). The CDR3 contains 15 residues. Trimming took 7 bases from V and 1 from J, leaving 16 bases between them.

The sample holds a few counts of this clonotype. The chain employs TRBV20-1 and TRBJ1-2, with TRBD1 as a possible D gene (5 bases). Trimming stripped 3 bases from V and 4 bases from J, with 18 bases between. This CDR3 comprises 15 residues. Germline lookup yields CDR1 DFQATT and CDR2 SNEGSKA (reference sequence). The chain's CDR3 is CSASRGRLDTYGYTF. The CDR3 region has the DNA TGCAGTGCTAGTCGGGGCAGACTGGATACCTATGGCTACACCTTC.

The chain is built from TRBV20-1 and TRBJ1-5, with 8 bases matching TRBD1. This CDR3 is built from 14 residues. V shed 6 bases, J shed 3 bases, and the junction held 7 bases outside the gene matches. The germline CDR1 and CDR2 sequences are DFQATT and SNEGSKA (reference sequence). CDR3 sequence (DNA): TGCAGTGCGGCGGACAGGGAATACAATCAGCCCCAGCATTTT. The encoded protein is CSAADREYNQPQHF.

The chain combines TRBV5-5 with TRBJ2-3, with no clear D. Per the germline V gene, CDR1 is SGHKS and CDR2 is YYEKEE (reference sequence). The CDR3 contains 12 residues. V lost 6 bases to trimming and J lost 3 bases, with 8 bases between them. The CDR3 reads CASMSRTDTQYF. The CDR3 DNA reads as TGTGCCAGCATGTCGCGGACAGATACGCAGTATTTT.

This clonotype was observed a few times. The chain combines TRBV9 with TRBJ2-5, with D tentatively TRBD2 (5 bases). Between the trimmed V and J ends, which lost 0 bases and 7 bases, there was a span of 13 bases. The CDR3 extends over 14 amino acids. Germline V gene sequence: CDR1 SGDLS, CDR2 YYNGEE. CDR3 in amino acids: CASSVEDLRGTQYF. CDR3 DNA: TGTGCCAGCAGCGTAGAAGACCTCCGGGGGACCCAGTACTTC.

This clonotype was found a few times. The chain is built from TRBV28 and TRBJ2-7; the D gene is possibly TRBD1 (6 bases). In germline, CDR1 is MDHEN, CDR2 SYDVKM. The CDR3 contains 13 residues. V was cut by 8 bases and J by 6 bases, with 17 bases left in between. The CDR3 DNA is TGTGCCAGCCTTGGCAGGGGACGGTCCGAGCAGTACTTC. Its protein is CASLGRGRSEQYF.

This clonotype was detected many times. CDR3 residues: CASSRETGGEGYTF. CDR3 nucleotide sequence: TGTGCCAGCAGCCGCGAGACAGGGGGCGAGGGCTACACCTTC. The gene calls are TRBV6-4 and TRBJ1-2; 10 bases line up with TRBD1. CDR1 and CDR2 (germline): MRHNA, SNTAGT. This CDR3 has 14 amino acids. Trimming cost V 6 bases and J 8 bases; bases outside gene matches: 9.

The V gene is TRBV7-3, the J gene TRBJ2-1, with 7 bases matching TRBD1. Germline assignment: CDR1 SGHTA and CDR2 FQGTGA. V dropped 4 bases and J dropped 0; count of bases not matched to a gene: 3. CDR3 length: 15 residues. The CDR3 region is CASSSQGSSYNEQFF. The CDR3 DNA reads TGTGCCAGCAGCTCACAGGGGAGCTCCTACAATGAGCAGTTCTTC.

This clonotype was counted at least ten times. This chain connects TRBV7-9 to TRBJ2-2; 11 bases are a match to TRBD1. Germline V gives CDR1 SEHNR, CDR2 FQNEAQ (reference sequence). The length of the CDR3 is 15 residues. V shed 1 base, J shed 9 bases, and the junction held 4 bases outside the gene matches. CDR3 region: CASSLGGQGAWELFF. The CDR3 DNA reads TGTGCCAGCAGCTTAGGCGGACAGGGGGCCTGGGAGCTGTTTTTT. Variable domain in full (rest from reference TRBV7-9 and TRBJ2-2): DTGVSQNPRHKITKRGQNVTFRCDPISEHNRLYWYRQTLGQGPEFLTYFQNEAQLEKSRLLSDRFSAERPKGSFSTLEIQRTEQGDSAMYLCASSLGGQGAWELFFGEGSRLTVL.

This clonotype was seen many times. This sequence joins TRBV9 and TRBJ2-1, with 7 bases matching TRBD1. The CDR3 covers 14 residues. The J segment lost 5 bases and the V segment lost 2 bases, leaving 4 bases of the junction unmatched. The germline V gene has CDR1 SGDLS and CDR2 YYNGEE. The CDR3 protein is CASSVGTAHNEQFF. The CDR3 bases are TGTGCCAGCAGCGTCGGGACAGCTCACAATGAGCAGTTCTTC.

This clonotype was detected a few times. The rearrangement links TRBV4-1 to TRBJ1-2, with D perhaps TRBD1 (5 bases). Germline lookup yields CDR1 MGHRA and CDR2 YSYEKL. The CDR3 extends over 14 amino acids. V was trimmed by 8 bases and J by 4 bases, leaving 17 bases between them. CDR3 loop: CASGMTGRGYGYTF. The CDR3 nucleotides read TGCGCCAGCGGCATGACGGGACGTGGCTATGGCTACACCTTC.

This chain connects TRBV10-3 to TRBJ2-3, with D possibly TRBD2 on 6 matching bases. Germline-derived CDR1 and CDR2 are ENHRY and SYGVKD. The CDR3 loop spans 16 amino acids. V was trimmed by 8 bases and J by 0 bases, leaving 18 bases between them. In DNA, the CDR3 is TGTGCCATCGGGGGGATAGCGGAAACTAGCACAGATACGCAGTATTTT. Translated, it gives CAIGGIAETSTDTQYF.

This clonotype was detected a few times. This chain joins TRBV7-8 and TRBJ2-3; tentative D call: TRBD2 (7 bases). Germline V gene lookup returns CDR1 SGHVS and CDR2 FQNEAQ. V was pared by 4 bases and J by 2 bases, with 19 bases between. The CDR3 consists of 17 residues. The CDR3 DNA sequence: TGTGCCAGCAGCTCCCCGGTGGGGGGGCTTTACACAGATACGCAGTATTTT. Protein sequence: CASSSPVGGLYTDTQYF.

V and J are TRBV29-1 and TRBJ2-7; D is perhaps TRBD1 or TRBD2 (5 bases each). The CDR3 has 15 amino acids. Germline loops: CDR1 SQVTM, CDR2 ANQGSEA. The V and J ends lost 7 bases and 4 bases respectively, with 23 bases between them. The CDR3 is CSAGNGTRLSYEQYF. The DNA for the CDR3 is TGCAGCGCCGGGAACGGGACCCGCCTCAGTTACGAGCAGTACTTC.

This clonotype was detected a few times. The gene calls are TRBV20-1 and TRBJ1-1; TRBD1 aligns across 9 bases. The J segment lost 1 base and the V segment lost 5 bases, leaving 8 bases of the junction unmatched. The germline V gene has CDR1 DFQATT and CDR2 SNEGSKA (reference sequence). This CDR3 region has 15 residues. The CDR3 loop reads CSAFPGQGGNTEAFF. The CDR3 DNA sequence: TGCAGTGCTTTCCCGGGACAGGGAGGGAACACTGAAGCTTTCTTT.

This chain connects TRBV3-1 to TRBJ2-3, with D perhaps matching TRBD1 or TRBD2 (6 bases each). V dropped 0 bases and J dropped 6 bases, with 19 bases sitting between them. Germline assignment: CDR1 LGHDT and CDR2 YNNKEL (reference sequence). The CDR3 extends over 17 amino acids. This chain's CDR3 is CASSQDLGGGSLDTQYF. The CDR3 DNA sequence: TGTGCCAGCAGCCAAGATTTAGGAGGGGGTAGCCTTGATACGCAGTATTTT.

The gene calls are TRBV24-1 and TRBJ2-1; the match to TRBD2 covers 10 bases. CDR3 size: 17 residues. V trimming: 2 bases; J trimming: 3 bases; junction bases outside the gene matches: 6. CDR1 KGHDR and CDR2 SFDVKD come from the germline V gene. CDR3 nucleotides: TGTGCCACCAGTGATTCCCGACTAGCGGGTCACTACAATGAGCAGTTCTTC. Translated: CATSDSRLAGHYNEQFF.

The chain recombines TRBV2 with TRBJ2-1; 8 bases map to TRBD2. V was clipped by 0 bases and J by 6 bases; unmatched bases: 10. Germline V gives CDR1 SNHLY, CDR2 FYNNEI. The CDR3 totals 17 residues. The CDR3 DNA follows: TGTGCCAGCAGTGAAGCCTTGAGCGGGAGCCCCCGCAATGAGCAGTTCTTC. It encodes CASSEALSGSPRNEQFF.

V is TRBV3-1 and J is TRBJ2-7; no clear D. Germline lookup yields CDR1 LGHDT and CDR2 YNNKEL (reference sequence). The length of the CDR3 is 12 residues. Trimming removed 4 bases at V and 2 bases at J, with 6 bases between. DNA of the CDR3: TGTGCCAGCAGCCCGTCAACCTACGAGCAGTACTTC. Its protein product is CASSPSTYEQYF.

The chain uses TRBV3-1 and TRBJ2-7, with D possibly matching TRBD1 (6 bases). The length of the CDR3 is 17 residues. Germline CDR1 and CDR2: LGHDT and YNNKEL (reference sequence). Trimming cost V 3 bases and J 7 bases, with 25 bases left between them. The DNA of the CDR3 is TGTGCCAGCAGCCAGAGGGGGTGGGCAGGGACGGTTTATGAGCAGTACTTC. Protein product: CASSQRGWAGTVYEQYF.

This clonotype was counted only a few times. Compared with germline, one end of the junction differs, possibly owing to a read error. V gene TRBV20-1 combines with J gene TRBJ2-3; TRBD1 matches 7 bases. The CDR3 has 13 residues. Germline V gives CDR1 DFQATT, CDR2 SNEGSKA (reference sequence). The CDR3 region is CSARGTGTDTQYF. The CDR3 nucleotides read TGCAGTGCAAGAGGGACAGGCACAGATACGCAGTATTTT.

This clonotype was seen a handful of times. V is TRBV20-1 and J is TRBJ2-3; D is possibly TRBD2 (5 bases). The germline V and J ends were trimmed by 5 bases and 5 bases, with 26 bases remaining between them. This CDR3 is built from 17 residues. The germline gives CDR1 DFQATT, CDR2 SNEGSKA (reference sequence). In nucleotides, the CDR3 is TGCAGTGCTTCGATGTACGCTCCGGGGTCAGTCGGAGATACGCAGTATTTT. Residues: CSASMYAPGSVGDTQYF.

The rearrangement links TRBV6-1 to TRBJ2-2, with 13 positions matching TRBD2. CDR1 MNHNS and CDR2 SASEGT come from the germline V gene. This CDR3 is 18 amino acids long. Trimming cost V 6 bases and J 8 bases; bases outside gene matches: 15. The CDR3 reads CASSLMGGLAGVPGELFF. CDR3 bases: TGTGCCAGCAGCCTTATGGGCGGACTAGCGGGAGTTCCAGGGGAGCTGTTTTTT.

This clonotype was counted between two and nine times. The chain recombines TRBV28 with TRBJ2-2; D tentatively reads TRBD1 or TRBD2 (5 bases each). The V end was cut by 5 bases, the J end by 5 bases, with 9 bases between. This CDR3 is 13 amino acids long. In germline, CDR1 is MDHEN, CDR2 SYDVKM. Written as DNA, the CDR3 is TGTGCCAGCAGTCGGGGCCCAACCGGGGAGCTGTTTTTT. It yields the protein CASSRGPTGELFF.

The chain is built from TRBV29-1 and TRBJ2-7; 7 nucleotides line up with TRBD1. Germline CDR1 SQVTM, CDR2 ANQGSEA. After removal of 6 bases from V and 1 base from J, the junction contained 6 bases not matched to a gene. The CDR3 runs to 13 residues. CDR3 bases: TGCAGCGTCCCAAGGACAGGATCCTACGAGCAGTACTTC. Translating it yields CSVPRTGSYEQYF.

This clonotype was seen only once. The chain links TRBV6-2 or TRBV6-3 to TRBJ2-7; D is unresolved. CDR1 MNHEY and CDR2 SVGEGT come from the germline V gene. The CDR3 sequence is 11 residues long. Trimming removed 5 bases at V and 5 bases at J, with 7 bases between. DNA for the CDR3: TGTGCCAGCAGTCCTCGGGACGAGCAGTACTTC. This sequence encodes CASSPRDEQYF.

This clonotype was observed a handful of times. The CDR3 spells CSARGTSGTRSYNEQFF. CDR3 sequence (DNA): TGCAGTGCTAGAGGGACTAGCGGGACTAGGTCCTACAATGAGCAGTTCTTC. The chain joins TRBV20-1 to TRBJ2-1; 12 positions match TRBD2. Germline loops: CDR1 DFQATT, CDR2 SNEGSKA (reference sequence). The CDR3 runs to 17 residues. The V and J ends lost 1 base and 1 base, in that order; junction bases with no gene match: 5.

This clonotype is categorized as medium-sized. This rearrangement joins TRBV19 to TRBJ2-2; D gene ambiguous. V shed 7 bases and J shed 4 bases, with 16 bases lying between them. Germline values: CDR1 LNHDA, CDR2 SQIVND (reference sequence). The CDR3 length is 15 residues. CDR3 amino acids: CASTMGGSATGELFF. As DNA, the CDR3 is TGTGCCAGTACAATGGGCGGATCGGCCACCGGGGAGCTGTTTTTT. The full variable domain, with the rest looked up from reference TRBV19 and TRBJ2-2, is DGGITQSPKYLFRKEGQNVTLSCEQNLNHDAMYWYRQDPGQGLRLIYYSQIVNDFQKGDIAEGYSVSREKKESFPLTVTSAQKNPTAFYLCASTMGGSATGELFFGEGSRLTVL.

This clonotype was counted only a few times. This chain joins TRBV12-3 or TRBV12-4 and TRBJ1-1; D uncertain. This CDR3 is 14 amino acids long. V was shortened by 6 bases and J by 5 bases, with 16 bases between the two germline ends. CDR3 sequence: CASSPTGRRTEAFF. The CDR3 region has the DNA TGTGCCAGCAGCCCCACCGGGAGGAGGACTGAAGCTTTCTTT.